The 9 T cell receptor beta chains presented below share a single source sample, sequenced in a study of blood T cell repertoires in COVID-19. The repertoire was sequenced with immunoSEQ multiplex PCR; TCRdb's copy has only in-frame clones and lacks some. This table holds about 280,000 clones, 85% found once. Sequencing input: PBMCs or T cells enriched from blood (not recorded which). Receptor source: a woman in her forties or fifties who had recovered from COVID-19.

With respect to this clone: The same CDR3 also results from other DNA sequences found in this sample. The chain recombines TRBV19 with TRBJ1-5; 7 bases fit TRBD1. From germline, CDR1 is LNHDA and CDR2 SQIVND (reference sequence). The CDR3 covers 14 residues. The ends lost 3 bases at V and 2 bases at J; junction bases unmatched: 1. CDR3 sequence reads: CASSIDRGNQPQHF. CDR3 sequence (DNA): TGTGCCAGTAGTATTGACAGGGGCAATCAGCCCCAGCATTTT.

This chain links TRBV11-3 with TRBJ1-1; D gene uncertain. Germline V gene sequence: CDR1 SGHNT, CDR2 YENEEA. Trimming shortened V by 1 base and J by 8 bases, and 11 bases separated the two germline ends. The CDR3 sequence is 13 residues long. The CDR3 sequence: CASSLVRWREAFF. CDR3 DNA: TGTGCCAGCAGCTTAGTTCGTTGGAGAGAAGCTTTCTTT.

The rearrangement joins TRBV9 to TRBJ1-3, with a tentative D call TRBD1 (5 bases). Trimming shortened V by 0 bases and J by 3 bases, and 10 bases separated the two germline ends. CDR3 length: 15 residues. Germline CDR1 and CDR2: SGDLS and YYNGEE. CDR3: CASSVAPQGGNTIYF. The CDR3 DNA is TGTGCCAGCAGCGTAGCCCCGCAGGGTGGAAACACCATATATTTT.

The V and J genes are TRBV6-5 and TRBJ2-7, with a tentative D call TRBD2 (6 bases). The CDR3 sequence is 15 residues long. The V gene lost 0 bases and the J gene lost 2 bases, with 11 bases spanning the gap. From germline, CDR1 is MNHEY and CDR2 SVGAGI. The CDR3 DNA sequence: TGTGCCAGCAGTTACTCGGCGGGAACTACCTACGAGCAGTACTTC. Its protein product is CASSYSAGTTYEQYF.

The V gene is TRBV18, the J gene TRBJ2-3, with no clear D. The CDR3 contains 13 residues. V shed 6 bases and J shed 6 bases, with 13 bases lying between them. The germline V gene encodes CDR1 KGHSH and CDR2 LQKENI. CDR3 amino acids: CASSSLGLDTQYF. CDR3 DNA sequence: TGTGCCAGCTCGTCACTCGGTCTGGATACGCAGTATTTT.

The chain uses TRBV6-5 and TRBJ1-1, with TRBD1 matching 7 bases. CDR3 length: 13 residues. V lost 7 bases to trimming and J lost 6 bases; unmatched junction nucleotides: 8. Germline loops: CDR1 MNHEY, CDR2 SVGAGI. The CDR3 sequence is CASTMTGLAEAFF. CDR3 DNA: TGTGCCAGCACCATGACAGGGCTCGCTGAAGCTTTCTTT.

Here the CDR3 DNA reads TGTGCCAGCAGCTTACTACAGGGGGCCCACGAGCAGTACTTC. Its protein product is CASSLLQGAHEQYF. The V gene is TRBV7-6, the J gene TRBJ2-7; TRBD1 aligns across 9 bases. Germline CDR1 reads SGHVS; CDR2 reads FNYEAQ. This CDR3 has 14 amino acids. V lost 2 bases, J lost 5 bases, and 4 bases stayed unmatched.

The gene calls are TRBV28 and TRBJ1-1, with 7 positions matching TRBD1. The CDR3 covers 14 residues. Germline values: CDR1 MDHEN, CDR2 SYDVKM. The ends lost 10 bases at V and 1 base at J; junction bases unmatched: 9. The CDR3 nucleotides read TGTGCCACCAGGGGGGGTCGGCAGAACACTGAAGCTTTCTTT. Its translation: CATRGGRQNTEAFF.

This clone was detected once. This rearrangement joins TRBV18 to TRBJ1-5, with D unclear. The CDR3 is 14 amino acids. The V and J ends lost 1 base and 7 bases respectively, with 11 bases between them. Germline-derived CDR1 and CDR2 are KGHSH and LQKENI. The DNA for the CDR3 is TGTGCCAGCTCACCACAGACATCAACCCAGCCCCAGCATTTT. It encodes CASSPQTSTQPQHF.